The 23 T cell receptor beta chains presented below share a single source sample, sequenced in a study of early T cells in non-severe SARS-CoV-2 infection. TCRdb passed the 5' RACE reads through MiXCR, listing each CDR3 protein once. This repertoire shows about 77,000 distinct CDR3 sequences, more than 10% found once; its top ten account for less than 20%. The sequencing here drew on whole blood, taken at baseline. These receptors all come from an adult who was a healthcare worker with PCR-confirmed SARS-CoV-2 infection or an uninfected control (not recorded which). The donor label of this sample is uncertain.

This clonotype was seen more than once but under ten times. The V gene is TRBV4-2, the J gene TRBJ2-1, with a tentative D call TRBD1 (6 bases). This CDR3 has 14 residues. Trimming left V 4 bases short and J 3 bases short, with 10 bases between. Germline values: CDR1 LGHNA, CDR2 YNFKEQ. CDR3 in DNA: TGTGCCAGCAGCCTCAGGGGTATCTACAATGAGCAGTTCTTC. Amino acid sequence: CASSLRGIYNEQFF.

Comments on this clonotype: At one of its ends the junction is not consistent with the germline gene, which may arise from a read error. The chain has TRBV3-1 and TRBJ2-7, with TRBD2 as a possible D gene (5 bases). The CDR3 loop spans 12 amino acids. The V gene's germline CDR1 is LGHDT and CDR2 YNNKEL (reference sequence). The CDR3 nucleotides read TGTGCCAGCAGCCAAGCCCAGGCGGGTTTAAGCTTC. Translated, it gives CASSQAQAGLSF.

This CDR3 is CAISESPFPVEDEQFF. The DNA of the CDR3 is TGTGCCATCAGTGAATCCCCGTTCCCCGTGGAGGATGAGCAGTTCTTC. J is TRBJ2-1 and V is TRBV10-3, with D possibly being TRBD2 (5 bases). Germline V lookup: CDR1 ENHRY, CDR2 SYGVKD. The CDR3 contains 16 residues. V was trimmed by 3 bases and J by 8 bases, leaving 20 bases between them.

The CDR3 region has the DNA TGCGCCAGCAGCCCCCTTGCCGGGGAGCAGTACTTC. Protein: CASSPLAGEQYF. The chain carries TRBV5-1 and TRBJ2-7; D call uncertain. Germline assignment: CDR1 SGHRS and CDR2 YFSETQ. The CDR3 totals 12 residues. The V end lost 4 bases, the J end lost 7 bases, and 12 bases lay between the germline ends.

The V gene is TRBV18, the J gene TRBJ1-5; no firm D call. V lost 2 bases and J lost 5, with 7 bases in between. Germline CDR1 is KGHSH and CDR2 is LQKENI. The length of the CDR3 is 13 residues. The CDR3 region is CASSPSLDQPQHF. DNA of the CDR3: TGTGCCAGCTCACCATCCTTGGATCAGCCCCAGCATTTT.

This clonotype came up a few times. The rearrangement uses TRBV6-5 and TRBJ1-1; D ambiguous. Germline V gene sequence: CDR1 MNHEY, CDR2 SVGAGI. The CDR3 sequence is 13 residues long. Between the trimmed V and J ends, which lost 0 bases and 4 bases, there was a span of 6 bases. CDR3 protein: CASSYSYSTEAFF. In nucleotides, the CDR3 is TGTGCCAGCAGTTACTCGTACAGCACTGAAGCTTTCTTT.

In this sample, this clonotype turned up a few times. This chain's CDR3 is CASSGQGAVNYGYTF. Written as DNA, the CDR3 is TGTGCCAGCTCCGGACAGGGGGCTGTTAACTATGGCTACACCTTC. This chain connects TRBV18 to TRBJ1-2, with TRBD1 matching over 11 bases. From germline, CDR1 is KGHSH and CDR2 LQKENI. This CDR3 comprises 15 residues. With 6 bases clipped from V and 1 base from J, the junction kept 4 bases outside the gene matches.

This clonotype was picked up a small number of times. CDR3 DNA sequence: TGTGCCAGCAGCGTAGGGGGACAGGGCTACGAGCAGTACTTC. Encoded protein: CASSVGGQGYEQYF. The chain carries TRBV9 and TRBJ2-7; 9 positions match TRBD1. Germline V lookup: CDR1 SGDLS, CDR2 YYNGEE. After removal of 0 bases from V and 3 bases from J, the junction contained 1 base not matched to a gene. The CDR3 has 14 residues.

The chain links TRBV20-1 to TRBJ1-6, with D unclear. Trimming stripped 3 bases from V and 5 bases from J, with 11 bases between. The CDR3 length is 14 residues. Germline lookup yields CDR1 DFQATT and CDR2 SNEGSKA (reference sequence). The CDR3 reads CSASGRANNSPLHF. The CDR3 DNA follows: TGCAGTGCTAGTGGCCGGGCAAATAATTCACCCCTCCACTTT.

This clonotype was counted a few times. This rearrangement joins TRBV7-2 to TRBJ2-5; perhaps TRBD1 as D (6 bases). V lost 6 bases, J lost 2 bases, and 10 bases lay in between. The CDR3 loop spans 13 amino acids. The V gene's germline CDR1 is SGHTA and CDR2 FQGNSA. CDR3 region: CASSRGTQETQYF. In nucleotides, the CDR3 is TGTGCCAGCAGTAGGGGGACACAAGAGACCCAGTACTTC.

At least ten counts were recorded for this clonotype. J is TRBJ2-1 and V is TRBV20-1; 9 positions agree with TRBD2. J gave up 6 bases and V 4 bases, and 7 bases lay outside the gene matches. The CDR3 totals 14 residues. The germline gives CDR1 DFQATT, CDR2 SNEGSKA (reference sequence). The CDR3 spells CSAKSGRRGNEQFF. The CDR3, as DNA: TGCAGTGCTAAGAGCGGGAGGCGAGGCAATGAGCAGTTCTTC.

This clonotype was seen a few times. The chain combines TRBV2 with TRBJ2-3; 7 nucleotides match TRBD2. Per the germline V gene, CDR1 is SNHLY and CDR2 is FYNNEI. This CDR3 region has 15 residues. V lost 3 bases and J lost 1; bases outside the gene matches: 4. The CDR3 nucleotides are TGTGCCAGCAGTGACATGGCGGGAGGCACAGATACGCAGTATTTT. Amino acids: CASSDMAGGTDTQYF.

The chain couples TRBV20-1 to TRBJ2-7; TRBD2 matches at 12 bases. The V segment lost 3 bases and the J segment 4 bases; nucleotides outside the gene matches: 4. The CDR3 is made up of 14 amino acids. The V gene's germline CDR1 is DFQATT and CDR2 SNEGSKA (reference sequence). The CDR3, as DNA: TGCAGTGCTAGTCGACTAGCGGGAGAGTACGAGCAGTACTTC. This translates into CSASRLAGEYEQYF.

The sample holds a few counts of this clonotype. The rearrangement links TRBV20-1 to TRBJ2-7, with D tentatively TRBD1 (6 bases). V gave up 6 bases and J gave up 5 bases, with 14 bases separating them. The germline V gene encodes CDR1 DFQATT and CDR2 SNEGSKA (reference sequence). The CDR3 has 12 amino acids. The CDR3: CSATKHRDEQYF. The CDR3 DNA is TGCAGTGCAACCAAACACAGGGACGAGCAGTACTTC.

This clonotype was detected a few times. The chain couples TRBV7-8 to TRBJ1-3; maybe TRBD1 (5 bases). V lost 2 bases to trimming and J lost 2 bases, with 10 bases between them. Germline V lookup: CDR1 SGHVS, CDR2 FQNEAQ. This CDR3 is built from 15 residues. CDR3 protein: CASSLIRAPGNTIYF. The CDR3 DNA follows: TGTGCCAGCAGCTTAATCAGGGCCCCTGGAAACACCATATATTTT.

This clonotype was detected a few times. V is TRBV20-1 and J is TRBJ2-5; 12 bases align to TRBD2. The CDR3 runs to 20 residues. CDR1 and CDR2 from the germline V gene are DFQATT and SNEGSKA (reference sequence). The J segment lost 5 bases and the V segment lost 3 bases, leaving 22 bases of the junction unmatched. The CDR3 DNA follows: TGCAGTGCTAGGGCACAGTGGAGGAGGACTAGCGGGACCCTGGGGGAGACCCAGTACTTC. Translation: CSARAQWRRTSGTLGETQYF.

The chain is built from TRBV12-3 or TRBV12-4 and TRBJ1-1, with TRBD1 as a possible D gene (6 bases). V was shortened by 8 bases and J by 1 base, with 8 bases between the two germline ends. The CDR3 totals 12 residues. DNA for the CDR3: TGTGCCAGCGAGGGGGAGAACACTGAAGCTTTCTTT. Its translation: CASEGENTEAFF.

This clonotype has ten or more counts. This rearrangement joins TRBV6-5 to TRBJ2-2; 7 nucleotides match TRBD2. V gave up 4 bases and J gave up 1 base; unmatched junction bases: 9. The CDR3 has 17 residues. Germline-derived CDR1 and CDR2 are MNHEY and SVGAGI. As DNA, the CDR3 is TGTGCCAGCAGTTCTGGGCGGGGGATTAGGAACACCGGGGAGCTGTTTTTT. Translating it yields CASSSGRGIRNTGELFF.

In regard to this clonotype: This CDR3 fails to terminate in the conserved phenylalanine or tryptophan, so it likely reflects a read error. It is unclear where the CDR3 begins or ends on the DNA, so no DNA is shown, and the CDR3 is as TCRdb lists it. The chain links TRBV29-1 to TRBJ1-2; the table gives TRBD1 as D, unverified against the DNA. Germline V gene data show CDR1 as SQVTM and CDR2 as ANQGSEA. 8 amino acids form the CDR3, both terminal residues included. This chain's CDR3 is CSVDGWGL.

This clonotype was counted a few times. This chain connects TRBV27 to TRBJ2-3; D is possibly TRBD1 or TRBD2 (5 bases each). Germline-derived CDR1 and CDR2 are MNHEY and SMNVEV (reference sequence). V was pared by 5 bases and J by 3 bases, with 27 bases between. The CDR3 spans 19 residues. This CDR3 reads CASSSSPSGQASWTDTQYF. Here the CDR3 DNA reads TGTGCCAGCAGTAGTTCACCCTCGGGGCAAGCTTCTTGGACAGATACGCAGTATTTT.

This clonotype was detected a few times. The chain carries TRBV7-8 and TRBJ2-3; TRBD2 matches 7 bases. The V gene end was trimmed by 5 bases and the J gene end by 5 bases; junction bases not matched to a gene: 13. This CDR3 is built from 16 residues. The germline V gene has CDR1 SGHVS and CDR2 FQNEAQ. CDR3 sequence: CASSPLLGPGGDTQYF. The CDR3 DNA reads TGTGCCAGCAGCCCACTGTTGGGGCCGGGGGGAGATACGCAGTATTTT.

This clonotype has a handful of counts. The V call is TRBV7-3, the J call TRBJ2-3, with a weak D call TRBD2 (5 bases). With 0 bases removed from V and 6 bases from J, the gap between germline ends came to 13 bases. This CDR3 has 15 amino acids. Germline V CDR1 and CDR2: SGHTA, FQGTGA. This chain's CDR3 is CASSLTGASLDTQYF. In DNA, the CDR3 is TGTGCCAGCAGCTTAACGGGAGCTTCGTTGGATACGCAGTATTTT.

This clonotype was counted a single time. The CDR3 DNA is TGTGCCAGCAATACCCGGGGACAGGGGACAGATACGCAGTATTTT. Translating it yields CASNTRGQGTDTQYF. The chain uses TRBV12-3 or TRBV12-4 and TRBJ2-3; 10 nucleotides align to TRBD1. This CDR3 contains 15 residues. Trimming at V came to 7 bases and at J to 3 bases, leaving 7 bases not matched to a gene.